The 25 T cell receptor beta chains given below trace back to one sample, sequenced in a study of regulatory T cells in long-lasting Graves disease. Specified time point: newly diagnosed GD, antithyroid drugs for less than 3 months. PBMC RNA was the source of the TCR library. Libraries of TCR beta came from iRepertoire HTBI primers plus Arm-PCR of CDR3 regions. In TCRdb, the multiplex PCR reads were re-called with MiXCR into one record per CDR3 protein. Of 600,000 to 650,000 distinct CDR3 sequences detected, roughly 15% appear once; the ten largest clones hold about 20%. These data were also reused for a study on T cells in Graves' hyperthyroidism and ophthalmopathy.

Sample: peripheral blood mononuclear cells (PBMCs), taken at new diagnosis, from a patient treated with antithyroid drugs. The receptor set was obtained from a woman aged 25 to 39 with Graves disease.

The V gene is TRBV28, the J gene TRBJ2-5, with D tentatively TRBD1 or TRBD2 (5 bases each). The germline V gene has CDR1 MDHEN and CDR2 SYDVKM. Trimming pared 4 bases from V and 5 bases from J, leaving 20 bases between. The CDR3 spans 16 residues. CDR3 residues: CASSSGLLVGVETQYF. For the CDR3, the DNA is TGTGCCAGCAGTTCCGGACTCCTGGTGGGGGTGGAGACCCAGTACTTC.

The table lists this clonotype with a few counts. The chain joins TRBV20-1 to TRBJ1-6; D possibly corresponds to TRBD1 (6 bases). V lost 1 base and J 7 bases, leaving 17 bases between the germline ends. The CDR3 contains 16 residues. Germline assignment: CDR1 DFQATT and CDR2 SNEGSKA (reference sequence). CDR3 coding DNA: TGCAGTGCTAGAGTTGGGAAAACAGGGATCAATTCACCCCTCCACTTT. It codes for CSARVGKTGINSPLHF.

This clonotype was seen only a few times. The V call is TRBV7-2, the J call TRBJ2-7; 7 bases fit TRBD2. V shed 2 bases, J shed 5 bases, and the junction held 9 bases outside the gene matches. Germline V gives CDR1 SGHTA, CDR2 FQGNSA. The CDR3 covers 15 residues. For the CDR3, the DNA is TGTGCCAGCAGCTTAATACTAGCGCCAGGCGACGAGCAGTACTTC. It is translated as CASSLILAPGDEQYF. The variable domain in full, completed from reference TRBV7-2 and TRBJ2-7, reads GAGVSQSPSNKVTEKGKDVELRCDPISGHTALYWYRQSLGQGLEFLIYFQGNSAPDKSGLPSDRFSAERTGGSVSTLTIQRTQQEDSAVYLCASSLILAPGDEQYFGPGTRLTVT.

This clonotype was counted many times. The chain couples TRBV2 to TRBJ1-2; D remains ambiguous. The CDR3 spans 14 residues. The V end was cut by 11 bases, the J end by 3 bases, with 19 bases between. The germline V gene has CDR1 SNHLY and CDR2 FYNNEI. CDR3 residues: CACGPSPEDYGYTF. The CDR3 region has the DNA TGTGCCTGCGGACCTTCCCCGGAGGACTATGGCTACACCTTC. The full variable domain, completed using reference TRBV2 and TRBJ1-2, is EPEVTQTPSHQVTQMGQEVILRCVPISNHLYFYWYRQILGQKVEFLVSFYNNEISEKSEIFDDQFSVERPDGSNFTLKIRSTKLEDSAMYFCACGPSPEDYGYTFGSGTRLTVV.

The chain joins TRBV18 to TRBJ2-1; D possibly uses TRBD1 or TRBD2 (6 bases each). The CDR3 consists of 14 residues. Germline V CDR1 and CDR2: KGHSH, LQKENI. Between the trimmed V and J ends, which lost 3 bases and 6 bases, there was a span of 12 bases. In DNA form, the CDR3 reads TGTGCCAGCTCACCTTTACAGGGAGGCAATGAGCAGTTCTTC. Translation gives CASSPLQGGNEQFF.

In its sample, this clonotype was seen a few times. The chain links TRBV5-8 to TRBJ2-3, with 8 nucleotides matching TRBD2. Germline lookup yields CDR1 SGHTS and CDR2 YDEGEE. CDR3 size: 15 residues. V shed 4 bases and J 4 bases; nucleotides not matched to a gene: 8. Written as DNA, the CDR3 is TGTGCCAGCAGCATGGCGGGAGGATTTGCAGATACGCAGTATTTT. It is translated as CASSMAGGFADTQYF.

V is TRBV11-2 and J is TRBJ1-2; 9 bases align to TRBD1. Germline V lookup: CDR1 SGHAT, CDR2 FQNNGV. The CDR3 length is 15 residues. The V gene end was trimmed by 5 bases and the J gene end by 5 bases; junction bases not matched to a gene: 9. CDR3 protein: CASSAPGQGGYGYTF. The CDR3 DNA is TGTGCCAGCAGCGCACCGGGACAGGGAGGATATGGCTACACCTTC.

The chain recombines TRBV4-1 with TRBJ2-1; 12 nucleotides line up with TRBD2. Germline loops: CDR1 MGHRA, CDR2 YSYEKL. J was trimmed by 7 bases and V by 3 bases; bases with no gene match: 10. The CDR3 is 17 amino acids. Here the CDR3 DNA reads TGCGCCAGCAGCCATTCTAGACTAGCGGGAGAAGGAAATGAGCAGTTCTTC. Encoded protein: CASSHSRLAGEGNEQFF.

The CDR3 sequence: CASSPRHGASNQPQHF. The CDR3 DNA is TGTGCCAGCAGTCCTCGACATGGGGCTAGCAATCAGCCCCAGCATTTT. The chain recombines TRBV28 with TRBJ1-5; tentatively, D is TRBD1 (5 bases). Germline V gene data show CDR1 as MDHEN and CDR2 as SYDVKM. The CDR3 covers 16 residues. Trimming left V 5 bases short and J 0 bases short, with 14 bases between.

In its sample, this clonotype was seen many times. The chain couples TRBV7-3 to TRBJ2-2; D gene ambiguous. This CDR3 has 13 amino acids. Trimming removed 6 bases from V and 6 bases from J, with 11 bases in between. Germline assignment: CDR1 SGHTA and CDR2 FQGTGA. CDR3 residues: CASRVWESGELFF. CDR3 DNA sequence: TGTGCCAGCAGGGTTTGGGAATCCGGGGAGCTGTTTTTT. Filled out from reference TRBV7-3 and TRBJ2-2, the complete variable domain reads GAGVSQTPSNKVTEKGKYVELRCDPISGHTALYWYRQSLGQGPEFLIYFQGTGAADDSGLPNDRFFAVRPEGSVSTLKIQRTERGDSAVYLCASRVWESGELFFGEGSRLTVL.

This clonotype was detected many times. The chain combines TRBV7-2 with TRBJ1-6; TRBD1 matches 10 bases. V shed 6 bases and J 10 bases; nucleotides not matched to a gene: 6. Germline values: CDR1 SGHTA, CDR2 FQGNSA. The CDR3 sequence is 14 residues long. The CDR3 spells CASSPGTGESPLHF. As DNA, the CDR3 is TGTGCCAGCAGTCCGGGGACAGGGGAGTCACCCCTCCACTTT.

This clonotype was seen a handful of times. CDR3 nucleotide sequence: TGCGCCAGCAGCCAAGAAGCCATACTAGCGGTCACGGACAATGAGCAGTTCTTC. Protein product: CASSQEAILAVTDNEQFF. The chain couples TRBV4-1 to TRBJ2-1; TRBD2 agrees at 8 bases. This CDR3 region has 18 residues. The V gene's germline CDR1 is MGHRA and CDR2 YSYEKL. The V and J ends lost 0 bases and 5 bases, in that order; junction bases with no gene match: 12.

This clonotype was observed many times. Written as DNA, the CDR3 is TGTGCCAGCTCACCGGCGGGGAAGCGGGAGTCCAATGAGCAGTTCTTC. Protein sequence: CASSPAGKRESNEQFF. The chain has TRBV18 and TRBJ2-1; 8 nucleotides match TRBD2. Germline V CDR1 and CDR2: KGHSH, LQKENI. Trimming took 3 bases from V and 6 from J; bases not matched to a gene: 10. The CDR3 spans 16 residues.

On this clonotype: At one of its ends the junction is not consistent with the germline gene, which may arise from a read error. CDR3 in DNA: TGTGCCAGCGGGGATATTTTGGGTTACGAGCAGTGCTTC. This sequence encodes CASGDILGYEQCF. The chain has TRBV7-9 and TRBJ2-7; D remains unclear. Germline CDR1 SEHNR, CDR2 FQNEAQ (reference sequence). This CDR3 has 13 amino acids.

This clonotype was seen only a few times. The gene calls are TRBV7-6 and TRBJ1-2; D might be TRBD1 (6 bases). V lost 5 bases and J lost 3, with 16 bases in between. The CDR3 consists of 15 residues. Germline V gene data show CDR1 as SGHVS and CDR2 as FNYEAQ. CDR3 in DNA: TGTGCCAGCAGCCCGACAGGATCCCTCCACTATGGCTACACCTTC. The encoded protein is CASSPTGSLHYGYTF.

This clonotype was counted ten times or more. The V call is TRBV6-1, the J call TRBJ1-5, with 10 nucleotides matching TRBD1. The germline CDR1 and CDR2 sequences are MNHNS and SASEGT. CDR3 size: 14 residues. With V trimmed by 3 bases and J by 6 bases, 2 bases remained unmatched. CDR3 DNA: TGTGCCAGCAGTGAGACAGGGGGCGTTCAGCCCCAGCATTTT. Amino acid sequence: CASSETGGVQPQHF.

This clonotype was seen many times. The V and J genes are TRBV28 and TRBJ2-7; 9 bases are shared with TRBD2. CDR1 is MDHEN and CDR2 is SYDVKM in the germline V gene. V was pared by 6 bases and J by 3 bases, with 9 bases of the junction left unmatched. CDR3 length: 15 residues. The CDR3 DNA reads TGTGCCAGCAGCTCGACTAGCGGAATTAGCTACGAGCAGTACTTC. Translating it yields CASSSTSGISYEQYF.

This clonotype was recorded at least ten times. V usage is TRBV28 and J usage is TRBJ1-2, with 8 bases matching TRBD1. J lost 7 bases, V lost 4 bases, and 17 bases had no gene match. This CDR3 has 17 amino acids. The germline V gene has CDR1 MDHEN and CDR2 SYDVKM. The DNA for the CDR3 is TGTGCCAGCAGTTCAGACGGGACAGGCTCCCGATTAGGTGGCTACACCTTC. It codes for CASSSDGTGSRLGGYTF.

This clonotype occurred a few times. This rearrangement joins TRBV15 to TRBJ2-6; D gene unclear. This CDR3 is 19 amino acids long. In germline, CDR1 is LNHNV, CDR2 YYDKDF (reference sequence). V was pared by 1 base and J by 1 base, with 17 bases between. CDR3 sequence reads: CATSRAPPLQSSGANVLTF. Written as DNA, the CDR3 is TGTGCCACCAGCAGAGCCCCCCCATTACAATCGTCTGGGGCCAACGTCCTGACTTTC.

This clonotype has at least ten counts. The chain is built from TRBV7-2 and TRBJ2-1, with 11 positions matching TRBD2. The CDR3 runs 14 residues. V lost 5 bases, J lost 15 bases, and 12 bases stayed unmatched. Germline assignment: CDR1 SGHTA and CDR2 FQGNSA. The DNA of the CDR3 is TGTGCCAGCAGCCCAGGGGTACTAGCGGGAGTTCTGTTCTTC. Translated, it gives CASSPGVLAGVLFF.

In its sample, this clonotype was seen many times. The J gene is TRBJ1-5, the V gene TRBV30; weak D call: TRBD1 (6 bases). Between the trimmed V and J ends, which lost 0 bases and 4 bases, there was a span of 10 bases. Germline-derived CDR1 and CDR2 are GTSNPN and SVGIG (reference sequence). The CDR3 is made up of 14 amino acids. The CDR3 loop is CAWSVGGGNQPQHF. The DNA for the CDR3 is TGTGCCTGGAGTGTAGGGGGGGGGAATCAGCCCCAGCATTTT.

The chain carries TRBV7-8 and TRBJ2-7; D possibly corresponds to TRBD1 (7 bases). Germline CDR1 SGHVS, CDR2 FQNEAQ. Trimming shortened V by 8 bases and J by 4 bases, and 21 bases separated the two germline ends. The CDR3 is 15 residues long. CDR3 DNA: TGTGCCAGCTCACCACCGGGGGACAGACCGTACGAGCAGTACTTC. It translates to CASSPPGDRPYEQYF.

This clonotype was observed a handful of times. The chain employs TRBV18 and TRBJ1-5; 11 bases are shared with TRBD1. The V gene end was trimmed by 3 bases and the J gene end by 4 bases; junction bases not matched to a gene: 5. Germline V lookup: CDR1 KGHSH, CDR2 LQKENI. The CDR3 runs to 16 residues. The CDR3 spells CASSPLGTGGNQPQHF. The CDR3 DNA sequence: TGTGCCAGCTCACCTCTCGGGACAGGGGGAAATCAGCCCCAGCATTTT.

This clonotype came up a few times. The J gene is TRBJ1-1, the V gene TRBV20-1; 12 bases align to TRBD1. CDR1 DFQATT and CDR2 SNEGSKA come from the germline V gene (reference sequence). V lost 6 bases and J lost 3; bases outside the gene matches: 8. CDR3 size: 15 residues. CDR3 in amino acids: CSATGTGGADTEAFF. Here the CDR3 DNA reads TGCAGTGCGACCGGGACAGGGGGCGCGGACACTGAAGCTTTCTTT.

This clonotype has a count of ten or more. This chain joins TRBV27 and TRBJ2-7; D gene ambiguous. CDR1 and CDR2 from the germline V gene are MNHEY and SMNVEV (reference sequence). The CDR3 contains 11 residues. Trimming left V 6 bases short and J 5 bases short, with 8 bases between. The DNA of the CDR3 is TGTGCCAGCAGATACAGCGACGAGCAGTACTTC. Its protein product is CASRYSDEQYF.